This record looks at one T cell receptor (beta chain) sequence and its context. The antigen is unknown. This sample stems from a study of shared clonotypes between healthy human individuals. Study at large: Used for every donor were three CD4 naive, three CD4 memory, two CD8 naive and one CD8 memory plate.

Overall study findings and caveats: Clonotypes that were shared across a few donors made up roughly 5.2% of naive CD4 clonotypes.

Clones were sequenced by immunoSEQ multiplex PCR, and TCRdb holds only the in-frame ones, with some missing. The table lists around 2.1 million clones, about 93% of them singletons. Naive CD8 cells, CD45RO-negative and positively selected for CCR7, excluded terminally differentiated effector memory CD45RA+ cells. The sequence was obtained from a man aged 18 to 35 in good health. Some clones in this sample may be carry-over from other donors' samples. The sequenced sample consisted of naive CD8+ T cells from PBMCs.

The CDR3 loop reads CASSLLGFSTNEKLFF. In DNA, the CDR3 is TGTGCCAGCAGTTTACTAGGATTCTCAACTAATGAAAAACTGTTTTTT. The rearrangement uses TRBV28 and TRBJ1-4; D not resolved. Germline lookup yields CDR1 MDHEN and CDR2 SYDVKM. The ends were cut back, 2 bases at V and 0 bases at J, with 10 bases in the middle. The CDR3 length is 16 residues.